Sequencing of this T cell receptor (beta chain) was carried out in a study of cytomegalovirus exposure and HLA in healthy donors. Study results and caveats: In an earlier analysis, in some 540 donors, most V segments appeared productive either ~90% or ~30% of the time.

Notes on this clone: As yet, its antigen is unknown.

Primers for the PCR totalled 60 Vbeta and 13 Jbeta. Authors' methods: Counted up in a later analysis, unique TCR beta chains came to some 82 million, with 9.5 million to 13 million shared. Sequenced by immunoSEQ multiplex PCR; TCRdb stores in-frame clones only, minus some. V and J calls and clone size are given by that table; D and trimming were obtained from the DNA. Here the sample spans about 150,000 clones, about three quarters being singletons. The sequencing input was PBMCs. This TCR derives from a female donor in good health and CMV-seropositive.

CDR3 sequence reads: CASSDRENQPQHF. In nucleotides, the CDR3 is TGTGCCAGCAGTGACAGGGAAAATCAGCCCCAGCATTTT. V and J are TRBV27 and TRBJ1-5, with 7 bases fitting TRBD1. Trimming removed 5 bases from V and 4 bases from J; junction bases left unmatched: 2. The germline V gene encodes CDR1 MNHEY and CDR2 SMNVEV (reference sequence). The length of the CDR3 is 13 residues.